These 31 T cell receptor beta chains were all obtained from the same sample, sequenced in a study of shared clonotypes between healthy human individuals. TCRdb's copy holds only in-frame clones and misses some; the assay was immunoSEQ multiplex PCR. This sample carries fewer than 600,000 clones, about 74% of them seen once, and the ten largest clones take around 12%. What was sequenced was PBMCs. Source of these receptors: a woman in her forties in good health. Some clones in this sample may be carry-over from other donors' samples.

This clone occurred once. This chain connects TRBV7-8 to TRBJ1-4; D not resolved. V lost 1 base and J 6 bases, leaving 12 bases between the germline ends. CDR1 is SGHVS, CDR2 FQNEAQ, per germline. The CDR3 is made up of 15 amino acids. The CDR3 DNA is TGTGCCAGCAGCTTAGGAAGCAGCTTTTATGAAAAACTGTTTTTT. Its translation is CASSLGSSFYEKLFF.

V and J are TRBV5-4 and TRBJ2-7; 8 bases map to TRBD1. Losses at the gene ends were 4 bases for V and 3 bases for J; bases not matched to a gene: 6. Germline V gene sequence: CDR1 SGHNT, CDR2 YYREEE (reference sequence). This CDR3 has 14 residues. The CDR3 spells CASSEGTGVYEQYF. The CDR3 bases are TGTGCCAGCAGCGAGGGGACAGGTGTCTACGAGCAGTACTTC.

A note on this clone: A far larger clone is off by one base, so a read error is likely. The sample carries other DNA sequences with the same CDR3. V and J are TRBV30 and TRBJ2-2, with D possibly TRBD1 on 7 matching bases. Looked up from germline, CDR1 is GTSNPN and CDR2 is SVGIG (reference sequence). The CDR3 is made up of 14 amino acids. In DNA form, the CDR3 reads TGTGCTTGGGCGGGACAGCTTGACGCCGGGGAGCTGTTTTTT. This gives the protein CAWAGQLDAGELFF. The full variable domain, with the rest looked up from reference TRBV30 and TRBJ2-2, is SQTIHQWPATLVQPVGSPLSLECTVEGTSNPNLYWYRQAAGRGLQLLFYSVGIGQISSEVPQNLSASRPQDRQFILSSKKLLLSDSGFYLCAWAGQLDAGELFFGEGSRLTVL.

The chain is built from TRBV6-5 and TRBJ1-4; 9 bases are a match to TRBD1. This CDR3 is 13 amino acids long. Per germline, CDR1 MNHEY and CDR2 SVGAGI. After removal of 5 bases from V and 8 bases from J, the junction contained 3 bases not matched to a gene. CDR3 sequence (DNA): TGTGCCAGCAGTCGGGACAGGGAAGAAAAACTGTTTTTT. Its translation is CASSRDREEKLFF.

Concerning this clone: A far bigger clonotype differs at one base, so this is likely a read error. V usage is TRBV29-1 and J usage is TRBJ2-7, with TRBD1 matching over 7 bases. V was pared by 6 bases and J by 4 bases, with 6 bases of the junction left unmatched. Germline V gene sequence: CDR1 SQVTM, CDR2 ANQGSEA. The CDR3 contains 12 residues. The CDR3 sequence is CSVRDSQYEQYF. CDR3 coding DNA: TGCAGCGTGAGGGACAGTCAGTACGAGCAGTACTTC.

This chain connects TRBV6-6 to TRBJ2-1; D unclear. Germline CDR1 is MNHNY and CDR2 is SVGAGI (reference sequence). The CDR3 is 15 residues long. V was clipped by 4 bases and J by 1 base, with 11 bases between them. This CDR3 reads CASSLPGESYNEQFF. DNA for the CDR3: TGTGCCAGCAGTTTACCCGGAGAATCCTACAATGAGCAGTTCTTC.

As concerns this clone: This is likely an artifact of a read error, given a far larger clone one base away. Other DNA sequences in this sample translate to the same CDR3. This chain connects TRBV7-9 to TRBJ2-7, with TRBD2 matching 8 bases. Per germline, CDR1 SEHNR and CDR2 FQNEAQ (reference sequence). CDR3 size: 12 residues. The chain's CDR3 is CASSPSGLGPYF. CDR3 sequence (DNA): TGCGCCAGCAGCCCCTCGGGACTAGGTCCGTACTTC.

The chain links TRBV9 to TRBJ2-5, with 11 bases lining up with TRBD1. Germline values: CDR1 SGDLS, CDR2 YYNGEE. The CDR3 runs to 17 residues. The V gene end was trimmed by 4 bases and the J gene end by 4 bases; junction bases not matched to a gene: 12. The CDR3 protein is CASSLGRTGGALETQYF. The CDR3 coding sequence is TGTGCCAGCAGCCTAGGCCGGACAGGGGGCGCGTTAGAGACCCAGTACTTC.

Regarding this clone: With only one base between it and a far larger clone, this is likely a read error. V and J are TRBV27 and TRBJ1-5; D call uncertain. CDR1 is MNHEY and CDR2 is SMNVEV in the germline V gene (reference sequence). This CDR3 has 15 residues. CDR3 protein: CASSPLGVLSQPRHF. In DNA, the CDR3 is TGTGCCAGCAGCCCACTCGGGGTATTGTCCCAGCCCCGGCATTTT.

V and J are TRBV5-3 and TRBJ2-3, with D possibly being TRBD2 (6 bases). TRBV5-3 is marked as an open reading frame, function uncertain. The CDR3 length is 13 residues. Trimming left V 8 bases short and J 2 bases short, with 12 bases between. CDR3 amino acids: CASWDSHTDTQYF. As DNA, the CDR3 is TGTGCCAGTTGGGACTCCCACACAGATACGCAGTATTTT.

As for this clone: This specimen includes other DNA sequences encoding the same CDR3. The rearrangement links TRBV28 to TRBJ2-3; 8 bases are a match to TRBD2. This CDR3 spans 14 amino acids. V lost 8 bases to trimming and J lost 0 bases; unmatched junction nucleotides: 4. Germline CDR1 reads MDHEN; CDR2 reads SYDVKM. Written as DNA, the CDR3 is TGTGCCAGCCGGGGGGGGGTTAGCACAGATACGCAGTATTTT. This translates into CASRGGVSTDTQYF.

Only one count was recorded for this clone. The chain uses TRBV28 and TRBJ1-4, with D perhaps matching TRBD1 (6 bases). CDR1 is MDHEN and CDR2 is SYDVKM in the germline V gene. Between the trimmed V and J ends, which lost 6 bases and 7 bases, there was a span of 21 bases. CDR3 length equals 16 residues. CDR3 nucleotides: TGTGCCAGCAGATCCTCCGGGACATCGACCGGTGAAAAACTGTTTTTT. Its protein product is CASRSSGTSTGEKLFF.

The V and J genes are TRBV7-9 and TRBJ2-7, with 8 bases lining up with TRBD2. Germline CDR1 and CDR2: SEHNR and FQNEAQ (reference sequence). This CDR3 spans 12 amino acids. Trimming cost V 7 bases and J 4 bases; bases outside gene matches: 3. Written as DNA, the CDR3 is TGTGCCAGCAACGCGGGGGGTTACGAGCAGTACTTC. Protein product: CASNAGGYEQYF.

This sequence joins TRBV7-9 and TRBJ1-1; TRBD1 aligns across 7 bases. Germline V CDR1 and CDR2: SEHNR, FQNEAQ (reference sequence). This CDR3 spans 15 amino acids. The junction had 10 bases not matched to a gene; V was cut back by 4 bases and J by 5 bases. The CDR3 here is CASSSDREGGTEAFF. The CDR3, as DNA: TGTGCCAGCAGCTCAGACAGGGAAGGTGGAACTGAAGCTTTCTTT.

This clone showed up just a few times. The V and J genes are TRBV5-1 and TRBJ1-2; 7 nucleotides line up with TRBD1. Unmatched junction bases numbered 5, after V lost 3 bases and J lost 6 bases. This CDR3 has 13 residues. CDR1 and CDR2 from the germline V gene are SGHRS and YFSETQ. In nucleotides, the CDR3 is TGCGCCAGCAGCTCACCGGGACAGCATGGCTACACCTTC. As protein: CASSSPGQHGYTF.

As concerns this clone: Given a far larger clone just one base away, this is likely a sequencing read error. This specimen includes other DNA sequences encoding the same CDR3. The J gene is TRBJ2-5, the V gene TRBV7-2; D remains ambiguous. TRBJ2-7 explains the end of the DNA better; the J call may be wrong. CDR1 is SGHTA and CDR2 is FQGNSA in the germline V gene. The CDR3 extends over 12 amino acids. CDR3 sequence: CASSLVGYEQYF. In DNA, the CDR3 is TGCGCCAGCAGCTTAGTTGGTTACGAGCAGTACTTC.

This sequence joins TRBV2 and TRBJ1-6; possibly TRBD1 for D (5 bases). The CDR3 extends over 12 amino acids. V lost 6 bases, J lost 7 bases, and 7 bases lay in between. CDR1 and CDR2 (germline): SNHLY, FYNNEI. CDR3 in amino acids: CASRQVNSPLHF. The DNA for the CDR3 is TGTGCCAGCAGACAGGTCAATTCACCCCTCCACTTT.

The chain employs TRBV2 and TRBJ2-1; D not certain. Germline assignment: CDR1 SNHLY and CDR2 FYNNEI. The germline V and J ends were trimmed by 8 bases and 15 bases, with 26 bases remaining between them. The CDR3 spans 14 residues. CDR3 sequence (DNA): TGTGCCAGCTTTTCTCCCTTGGTGGGAATCCGTCTGTTCTTC. Translated, it gives CASFSPLVGIRLFF.

The chain joins TRBV19 to TRBJ2-7; TRBD1 might be the D (5 bases). The V end was cut by 4 bases, the J end by 3 bases, with 10 bases between. This CDR3 spans 13 amino acids. Germline CDR1 reads LNHDA; CDR2 reads SQIVND (reference sequence). In nucleotides, the CDR3 is TGTGCCAGTAGTACGACAGCTCACTACGAGCAGTACTTC. Its protein is CASSTTAHYEQYF. Full variable domain (rest looked up from reference TRBV19 and TRBJ2-7): DGGITQSPKYLFRKEGQNVTLSCEQNLNHDAMYWYRQDPGQGLRLIYYSQIVNDFQKGDIAEGYSVSREKKESFPLTVTSAQKNPTAFYLCASSTTAHYEQYFGPGTRLTVT.

V gene TRBV9 combines with J gene TRBJ2-1; D is unclear. The CDR3 loop spans 16 amino acids. Germline V gives CDR1 SGDLS, CDR2 YYNGEE. V shed 0 bases and J shed 3 bases, with 13 bases lying between them. The CDR3 nucleotides are TGTGCCAGCAGCGTAGATCCGAGTTGGGGCTACAATGAGCAGTTCTTC. This encodes CASSVDPSWGYNEQFF.

The chain has TRBV28 and TRBJ2-5; 7 bases match TRBD2. J gave up 5 bases and V 4 bases, and 10 bases lay outside the gene matches. Germline CDR1 MDHEN, CDR2 SYDVKM. The CDR3 is made up of 15 amino acids. CDR3 bases: TGTGCCAGCAGTTCGGTTGCGGGAGTCTCGGAGACCCAGTACTTC. The encoded protein is CASSSVAGVSETQYF. The whole variable domain, filled in from reference TRBV28 and TRBJ2-5, reads DVKVTQSSRYLVKRTGEKVFLECVQDMDHENMFWYRQDPGLGLRLIYFSYDVKMKEKGDIPEGYSVSREKKERFSLILESASTNQTSMYLCASSSVAGVSETQYFGPGTRLLVL.

This clone occurred a few times. A clone one base away is much larger, so this may be a read error. The chain has TRBV7-9 and TRBJ2-7, with D maybe TRBD1 (6 bases). Germline-derived CDR1 and CDR2 are SEHNR and FQNEAQ (reference sequence). The CDR3 is 16 amino acids. Trimming pared 4 bases from V and 2 bases from J, leaving 18 bases between. The DNA for the CDR3 is TGTGCCAGCAGCTCCCCCCAGGGGCCCTTTGCCTACGAGCAGTACTTC. Translating gives CASSSPQGPFAYEQYF.

This clone was observed many times. The chain carries TRBV14 and TRBJ2-7, with D perhaps assigned TRBD1 or TRBD2 (5 bases each). This CDR3 is built from 17 residues. V shed 0 bases and J shed 7 bases, with 22 bases lying between them. The germline V gene has CDR1 SGHDN and CDR2 FVKESK. CDR3 in DNA: TGTGCCAGCAGCCAAGAGGTTTCCCCAGGGTACGAGGGAGAGCAGTACTTC. This translates into CASSQEVSPGYEGEQYF. Full variable domain (rest looked up from reference TRBV14 and TRBJ2-7): EAGVTQFPSHSVIEKGQTVTLRCDPISGHDNLYWYRRVMGKEIKFLLHFVKESKQDESGMPNNRFLAERTGGTYSTLKVQPAELEDSGVYFCASSQEVSPGYEGEQYFGPGTRLTVT.

V usage is TRBV10-3 and J usage is TRBJ1-1; D remains ambiguous. The CDR3 runs to 13 residues. V lost 2 bases, J lost 1 base, and 5 bases lay in between. Germline-derived CDR1 and CDR2 are ENHRY and SYGVKD. CDR3 DNA: TGTGCCATCAGTGAGACAGAGAACACTGAAGCTTTCTTT. Amino acids: CAISETENTEAFF.

As concerns this clone: A far larger clone lies a single base away; this is likely a read error. The same CDR3 is also encoded by other DNA sequences in this sample. The chain combines TRBV30 with TRBJ2-7; D is possibly TRBD2 (6 bases). V was pared by 3 bases and J by 3 bases, with 9 bases between. The CDR3 has 12 amino acids. Germline-derived CDR1 and CDR2 are GTSNPN and SVGIG (reference sequence). The CDR3: CAWSYGGYEQYF. CDR3 DNA sequence: TGTGCCTGGAGCTACGGGGGCTACGAGCAGTACTTC.

The chain joins TRBV11-2 to TRBJ1-1; no reliable D call. This CDR3 spans 12 amino acids. V was cut by 2 bases and J by 7 bases, with 8 bases left in between. Germline loops: CDR1 SGHAT, CDR2 FQNNGV. The CDR3 DNA sequence: TGTGCCAGCAGCTTATCGTTTGGTGAAGCTTTCTTT. Translated: CASSLSFGEAFF.

The V call is TRBV18, the J call TRBJ2-7, with unresolved D. The CDR3 consists of 13 residues. Germline CDR1 and CDR2: KGHSH and LQKENI. V lost 4 bases and J 4 bases, leaving 11 bases between the germline ends. The CDR3 coding sequence is TGTGCCAGCTCACGCTTGGAGAGATACGAGCAGTACTTC. Translating gives CASSRLERYEQYF. The full variable domain, completed using reference TRBV18 and TRBJ2-7, is NAGVMQNPRHLVRRRGQEARLRCSPMKGHSHVYWYRQLPEEGLKFMVYLQKENIIDESGMPKERFSAEFPKEGPSILRIQQVVRGDSAAYFCASSRLERYEQYFGPGTRLTVT.

Comment on this clone: A much larger clone differs from this one at a single base, so this may be a read error. The V gene is TRBV7-2, the J gene TRBJ2-1, with D hard to call. This CDR3 has 13 amino acids. Germline CDR1 and CDR2: SGHTA and FQGNSA. V lost 4 bases and J lost 6, with 10 bases in between. CDR3 amino acids: CASSSGSFNEQFF. The CDR3, as DNA: TGTGCCAGCAGCTCAGGCAGTTTCAATGAGCAGTTCTTC. Filled out from reference TRBV7-2 and TRBJ2-1, the complete variable domain reads GAGVSQSPSNKVTEKGKDVELRCDPISGHTALYWYRQSLGQGLEFLIYFQGNSAPDKSGLPSDRFSAERTGGSVSTLTIQRTQQEDSAVYLCASSSGSFNEQFFGPGTRLTVL.

The V call is TRBV30, the J call TRBJ1-3; D is unresolved. The ends were cut back, 4 bases at V and 0 bases at J, with 7 bases in the middle. Germline CDR1 GTSNPN, CDR2 SVGIG (reference sequence). This CDR3 is 13 amino acids long. The CDR3 DNA reads TGTGCCTGGAAGCACCACTCTGGAAACACCATATATTTT. Translation gives CAWKHHSGNTIYF. Based on the CDR3 plus reference TRBV30 and TRBJ1-3, the full variable domain is SQTIHQWPATLVQPVGSPLSLECTVEGTSNPNLYWYRQAAGRGLQLLFYSVGIGQISSEVPQNLSASRPQDRQFILSSKKLLLSDSGFYLCAWKHHSGNTIYFGEGSWLTVV.

V and J are TRBV5-6 and TRBJ1-2, with unresolved D. Germline V CDR1 and CDR2: SGHDT, YYEEEE. The CDR3 extends over 14 amino acids. V was pared by 3 bases and J by 7 bases, with 16 bases between. CDR3 nucleotides: TGTGCCAGCAGCTCCAATAAGGGAGTGTTTGGCTACACCTTC. It encodes CASSSNKGVFGYTF.

The rearrangement joins TRBV5-1 to TRBJ2-7, with a weak D call TRBD1 (6 bases). The CDR3 loop spans 15 amino acids. CDR1 SGHRS and CDR2 YFSETQ come from the germline V gene. V lost 7 bases and J lost 0, with 17 bases in between. CDR3 amino acids: CASGAGASPSYEQYF. CDR3 DNA sequence: TGCGCCAGCGGGGCAGGGGCCAGTCCCTCCTACGAGCAGTACTTC. Combining the CDR3 with reference TRBV5-1 and TRBJ2-7 gives the whole variable domain KAGVTQTPRYLIKTRGQQVTLSCSPISGHRSVSWYQQTPGQGLQFLFEYFSETQRNKGNFPGRFSGRQFSNSRSEMNVSTLELGDSALYLCASGAGASPSYEQYFGPGTRLTVT.